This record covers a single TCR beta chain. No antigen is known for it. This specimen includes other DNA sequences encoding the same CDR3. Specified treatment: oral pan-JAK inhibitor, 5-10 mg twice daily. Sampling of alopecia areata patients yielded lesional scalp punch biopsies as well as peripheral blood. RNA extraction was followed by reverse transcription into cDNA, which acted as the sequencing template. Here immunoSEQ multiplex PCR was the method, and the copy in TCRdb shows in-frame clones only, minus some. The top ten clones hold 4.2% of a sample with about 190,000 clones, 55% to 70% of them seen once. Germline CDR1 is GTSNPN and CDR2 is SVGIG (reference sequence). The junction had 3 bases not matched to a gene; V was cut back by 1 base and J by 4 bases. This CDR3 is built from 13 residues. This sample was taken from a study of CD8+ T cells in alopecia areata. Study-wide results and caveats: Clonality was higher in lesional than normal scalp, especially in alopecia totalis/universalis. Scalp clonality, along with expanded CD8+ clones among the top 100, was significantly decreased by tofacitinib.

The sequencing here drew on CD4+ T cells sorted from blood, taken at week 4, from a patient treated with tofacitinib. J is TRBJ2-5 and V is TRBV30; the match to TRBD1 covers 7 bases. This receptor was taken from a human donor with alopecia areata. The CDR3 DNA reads TGTGCCTGGAGTGAAGACAGGGTAGAGACCCAGTACTTC. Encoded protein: CAWSEDRVETQYF.